These 16 T cell receptor beta chains share one sample of origin, sequenced in a study of CD8 T cells in Susac syndrome. Random hexamers were used to reverse transcribe an amount of roughly 0.45 to 1 ug RNA. TCRdb reprocessed the immunoSEQ multiplex PCR reads via MiXCR and lists one record per CDR3 protein. The sample lists 200,000 or so distinct CDR3 sequences; about 95% were seen once. The sample taken for sequencing was CD4+ T cells from PBMCs. The receptors here all came from a human donor with multiple sclerosis.

This chain joins TRBV7-9 and TRBJ2-7; D remains unclear. CDR1 is SEHNR, CDR2 FQNEAQ, per germline (reference sequence). V was pared by 8 bases and J by 5 bases, with 22 bases between. CDR3 length equals 15 residues. Here the CDR3 reads CASRRFSSNRDEQYF. CDR3 bases: TGTGCCAGCCGCCGCTTCTCCTCGAACCGTGACGAGCAGTACTTC. The entire variable domain, with the rest obtained from reference TRBV7-9 and TRBJ2-7, is as follows: DTGVSQNPRHKITKRGQNVTFRCDPISEHNRLYWYRQTLGQGPEFLTYFQNEAQLEKSRLLSDRFSAERPKGSFSTLEIQRTEQGDSAMYLCASRRFSSNRDEQYFGPGTRLTVT.

This chain uses TRBV30 with TRBJ2-3; 10 bases are shared with TRBD2. Germline V lookup: CDR1 GTSNPN, CDR2 SVGIG (reference sequence). CDR3 length: 15 amino acids. Losses at the gene ends were 4 bases for V and 4 bases for J; bases not matched to a gene: 8. This CDR3 reads CAWKSGGAGADTQYF. The CDR3 DNA reads TGTGCCTGGAAAAGCGGGGGGGCCGGTGCAGATACGCAGTATTTT.

The chain carries TRBV30 and TRBJ2-7; D is unclear. The CDR3 spans 14 residues. CDR1 and CDR2 (germline): GTSNPN, SVGIG (reference sequence). V was shortened by 5 bases and J by 2 bases, with 16 bases between the two germline ends. The CDR3 is CAWGVSPSTYEQYF. The CDR3 nucleotides read TGTGCCTGGGGAGTCTCACCATCTACCTACGAGCAGTACTTC.

The V gene is TRBV20-1, the J gene TRBJ2-7; the D gene is possibly TRBD2 (5 bases). CDR3 size: 11 residues. V was clipped by 6 bases and J by 3 bases, with 9 bases between them. Germline V gene lookup returns CDR1 DFQATT and CDR2 SNEGSKA (reference sequence). The CDR3 DNA reads as TGCAGTGCCAAGCGGAACTACGAGCAGTACTTC. Residues: CSAKRNYEQYF.

The chain combines TRBV4-1 with TRBJ2-7; 7 bases align to TRBD2. After removal of 4 bases from V and 5 bases from J, the junction contained 5 bases not matched to a gene. From germline, CDR1 is MGHRA and CDR2 YSYEKL. The CDR3 runs to 13 residues. The CDR3 reads CASSRTSLDEQYF. The CDR3 DNA is TGCGCCAGCAGCCGGACTAGTCTGGACGAGCAGTACTTC.

This chain links TRBV27 with TRBJ2-7; D not resolved. CDR1 and CDR2 (germline): MNHEY, SMNVEV (reference sequence). V was cut by 0 bases and J by 2 bases, with 5 bases left in between. This CDR3 is 13 amino acids long. DNA for the CDR3: TGTGCCAGCAGTTTATCGAAAGCCTACGAGCAGTACTTC. Translating gives CASSLSKAYEQYF.

The chain carries TRBV30 and TRBJ1-5; D remains unclear. The CDR3 consists of 14 residues. The ends were cut back, 5 bases at V and 0 bases at J, with 11 bases in the middle. Germline CDR1 and CDR2: GTSNPN and SVGIG (reference sequence). CDR3 bases: TGTGCCTGGCGTATGCGGTATAGCAATCAGCCCCAGCATTTT. This gives the protein CAWRMRYSNQPQHF.

The chain recombines TRBV27 with TRBJ2-5, with 7 bases lining up with TRBD1. The CDR3 is made up of 16 amino acids. From germline, CDR1 is MNHEY and CDR2 SMNVEV (reference sequence). V lost 3 bases to trimming and J lost 4 bases; unmatched junction nucleotides: 11. The CDR3 nucleotides read TGTGCCAGCAGTTTCCGGGACAGTTCGTTCGGAGAGACCCAGTACTTC. As protein: CASSFRDSSFGETQYF.

The chain employs TRBV2 and TRBJ2-3, with D unclear. With 7 bases removed from V and 2 bases from J, the gap between germline ends came to 19 bases. Germline-derived CDR1 and CDR2 are SNHLY and FYNNEI. This CDR3 is built from 16 residues. CDR3: CASTQEDGTLTDTQYF. The CDR3, as DNA: TGTGCCAGCACCCAAGAGGACGGAACGCTCACAGATACGCAGTATTTT.

This chain connects TRBV6-5 to TRBJ2-7; D uncertain. Trimming pared 6 bases from V and 6 bases from J, leaving 12 bases between. The CDR3 length is 12 residues. CDR1 is MNHEY and CDR2 is SVGAGI in the germline V gene. In nucleotides, the CDR3 is TGTGCCAGCAGCCTCCAACCGGGCGAGCAGTACTTC. It translates to CASSLQPGEQYF.

A note on this clonotype: At one of its ends the junction is not consistent with the germline gene, which may arise from a read error. The V and J genes are TRBV18 and TRBJ2-3; no clear D. CDR1 KGHSH and CDR2 LQKENI come from the germline V gene. This CDR3 is 16 amino acids long. The CDR3 DNA sequence: TGTGCCAGCTCACCTAACACTCAATTCGGCACGGATACGCAGTATTTT. Translating it yields CASSPNTQFGTDTQYF.

This sequence joins TRBV6-6 and TRBJ2-3; weak D call: TRBD1 (6 bases). This CDR3 contains 13 residues. Trimming removed 7 bases from V and 0 bases from J, with 8 bases in between. The V gene's germline CDR1 is MNHNY and CDR2 SVGAGI (reference sequence). The CDR3 here is CASNRESTDTQYF. CDR3 nucleotide sequence: TGTGCCAGCAACAGGGAGAGCACAGATACGCAGTATTTT.

The chain uses TRBV30 and TRBJ2-3; 9 nucleotides align to TRBD2. CDR3 length equals 12 residues. From germline, CDR1 is GTSNPN and CDR2 SVGIG (reference sequence). Trimming cost V 8 bases and J 4 bases; bases outside gene matches: 4. DNA for the CDR3: TGTGCCGGGGGCGGGGGGGCAGATACGCAGTATTTT. Translated, it gives CAGGGGADTQYF.

The chain carries TRBV7-4 and TRBJ2-5; D could derive from TRBD1 or TRBD2 (5 bases each). CDR1 is SGHVT, CDR2 SQSDAQ, per germline. Trimming removed 2 bases from V and 4 bases from J, with 14 bases in between. The CDR3 consists of 15 residues. CDR3 DNA: TGTGCCAGCAGCTTAAGGGGCCCGAGGGTAGAGACCCAGTACTTC. It codes for CASSLRGPRVETQYF.

This chain uses TRBV20-1 with TRBJ2-1, with unresolved D. Germline V gene data show CDR1 as DFQATT and CDR2 as SNEGSKA (reference sequence). V was clipped by 1 base and J by 0 bases, with 10 bases between them. This CDR3 spans 15 amino acids. CDR3 protein: CSARGWALSYNEQFF. The CDR3 DNA is TGCAGTGCTAGAGGGTGGGCCCTCTCCTACAATGAGCAGTTCTTC.

V gene TRBV29-1 combines with J gene TRBJ1-2, with 8 bases fitting TRBD1. The trim removed 7 bases at V and 4 bases at J, leaving 11 bases unmatched. This CDR3 region has 14 residues. Germline V gives CDR1 SQVTM, CDR2 ANQGSEA. CDR3 bases: TGCAGCGCCGTCGGACAGGGCGTTGGCTATGGCTACACCTTC. Its translation is CSAVGQGVGYGYTF.